One and the same sample provided the 8 T cell receptor beta chains below, sequenced in a study of blood T cell repertoires in COVID-19. Here immunoSEQ multiplex PCR was the method, and the copy in TCRdb shows in-frame clones only, minus some. The data show fewer than 85,000 clones, about 87% seen once. The sequencing sample was made of peripheral blood. The receptor set was obtained from a middle-aged man with active COVID-19.

V is TRBV15 and J is TRBJ2-3; 9 nucleotides line up with TRBD2. The V segment lost 5 bases and the J segment 1 base; nucleotides outside the gene matches: 7. The CDR3 length is 16 residues. Germline assignment: CDR1 LNHNV and CDR2 YYDKDF (reference sequence). DNA of the CDR3: TGTGCCACCAGCTCACGAAGGACTAGCGGCACAGATACGCAGTATTTT. It encodes CATSSRRTSGTDTQYF.

The chain employs TRBV4-2 and TRBJ1-1; no clear D gene. This CDR3 is 17 amino acids long. V was pared by 3 bases and J by 0 bases, with 17 bases between. Germline lookup yields CDR1 LGHNA and CDR2 YNFKEQ. CDR3 DNA sequence: TGTGCCAGCAGCCAGGACTCGGACGGCTATATGAACACTGAAGCTTTCTTT. Amino acids: CASSQDSDGYMNTEAFF.

This rearrangement joins TRBV7-9 to TRBJ1-2; 12 positions agree with TRBD1. The V gene's germline CDR1 is SEHNR and CDR2 FQNEAQ (reference sequence). V was pared by 1 base and J by 8 bases, with 5 bases of the junction left unmatched. The CDR3 spans 15 residues. The CDR3 DNA sequence: TGTGCCAGCAGCTTAGAGGGACAGGGGGCATACGGCTACACCTTC. Encoded protein: CASSLEGQGAYGYTF.

This clone has just one count. V usage is TRBV27 and J usage is TRBJ2-1; possible D gene TRBD2, 5 bases. The CDR3 has 15 amino acids. Germline CDR1 and CDR2: MNHEY and SMNVEV (reference sequence). The V gene lost 2 bases and the J gene lost 9 bases, with 17 bases spanning the gap. The CDR3 nucleotides are TGTGCCAGCAGTTTAATCACCGGCTCGGGGAGTGAGCAGTTCTTC. Its protein is CASSLITGSGSEQFF.

This sequence joins TRBV19 and TRBJ2-6, with TRBD1 matching over 8 bases. The CDR3 is 16 amino acids. Looked up from germline, CDR1 is LNHDA and CDR2 is SQIVND (reference sequence). The V gene end was trimmed by 8 bases and the J gene end by 3 bases; junction bases not matched to a gene: 9. In DNA, the CDR3 is TGTGCCAGTTCGAGTGACAGGGGCAGTGGGGCCAACGTCCTGACTTTC. Encoded protein: CASSSDRGSGANVLTF.

The CDR3 sequence is CASRSDSNQPQHF. DNA of the CDR3: TGTGCCAGCAGGTCAGATAGCAATCAGCCCCAGCATTTT. The chain combines TRBV28 with TRBJ1-5; the D is unclear. Germline V gene data show CDR1 as MDHEN and CDR2 as SYDVKM. The CDR3 has 13 residues. V gave up 6 bases and J gave up 0 bases, with 6 bases separating them.

The chain combines TRBV18 with TRBJ1-1; 9 nucleotides line up with TRBD1. The germline gives CDR1 KGHSH, CDR2 LQKENI. This CDR3 contains 16 residues. V lost 2 bases, J lost 3 bases, and 7 bases stayed unmatched. The CDR3 region is CASSPGDRAGDTEAFF. Here the CDR3 DNA reads TGTGCCAGCTCACCAGGGGACAGGGCGGGGGACACTGAAGCTTTCTTT. Supplemented by reference TRBV18 and TRBJ1-1, the full variable domain reads NAGVMQNPRHLVRRRGQEARLRCSPMKGHSHVYWYRQLPEEGLKFMVYLQKENIIDESGMPKERFSAEFPKEGPSILRIQQVVRGDSAAYFCASSPGDRAGDTEAFFGQGTRLTVV.

The chain links TRBV12-3 or TRBV12-4 to TRBJ2-7; D remains ambiguous. Trimming took off 4 bases at V and 3 bases at J, with 7 bases between the two ends. This CDR3 contains 12 residues. CDR3 in amino acids: CASSSDNYEQYF. CDR3 sequence (DNA): TGTGCCAGCAGTTCAGACAACTACGAGCAGTACTTC.